The clone carrying this T cell receptor (beta chain) has only a few counts. Its target is not known. T-cell subsets were not sorted; bulk bone marrow was analyzed. Germline V gives CDR1 SEHNR, CDR2 FQNEAQ (reference sequence). Trimming shortened V by 4 bases and J by 1 base, and 14 bases separated the two germline ends. CDR3 length: 16 residues. Libraries were prepared by immunoSEQ multiplex PCR; TCRdb keeps only in-frame clonotypes and omits some of them. In the table there are about 7,200 clones, around 90% of which are singletons. The sample comes from a study of hypomethylating agent response in myelodysplastic syndrome. Turning to the study itself: With a mean age of 72.2 +/- 6.3 years, patients were most commonly cytogenetically diploid. Patients with neither complete response nor hematologic improvement were classed non-responders. Study-wide results and caveats: Control donors' ages did not match those of MDS patients.

The sample consisted of bone marrow, taken before or after starting hypomethylating agent treatment for myelodysplastic syndrome (not recorded which). V usage is TRBV7-9 and J usage is TRBJ1-5; D might be TRBD1 (6 bases). This TCR was recovered from a human donor with myelodysplastic syndrome. CDR3 loop: CASSSLQGESNQPQHF. The DNA for the CDR3 is TGTGCCAGCAGCTCCCTACAGGGAGAGAGCAATCAGCCCCAGCATTTT.